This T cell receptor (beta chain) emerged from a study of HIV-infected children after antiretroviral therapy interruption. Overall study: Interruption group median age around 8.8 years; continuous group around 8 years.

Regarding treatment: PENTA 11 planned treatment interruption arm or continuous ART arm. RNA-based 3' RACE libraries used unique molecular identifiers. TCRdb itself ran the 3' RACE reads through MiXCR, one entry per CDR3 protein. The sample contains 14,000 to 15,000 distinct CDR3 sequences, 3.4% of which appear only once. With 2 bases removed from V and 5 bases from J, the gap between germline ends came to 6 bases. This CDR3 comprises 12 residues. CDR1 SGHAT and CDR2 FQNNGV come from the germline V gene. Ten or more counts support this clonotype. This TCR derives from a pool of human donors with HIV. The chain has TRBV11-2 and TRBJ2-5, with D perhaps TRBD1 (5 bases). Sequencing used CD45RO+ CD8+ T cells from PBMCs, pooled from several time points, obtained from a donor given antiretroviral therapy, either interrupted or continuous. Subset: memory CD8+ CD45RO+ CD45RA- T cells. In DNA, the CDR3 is TGTGCCAGCAGCTTACCAGGGGAGACCCAGTACTTC. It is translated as CASSLPGETQYF.